The 16 T cell receptor beta chains in this list originate from one sample, sequenced in a study of regulatory T cells in long-lasting Graves disease. Time point reported: persistent/refractory GD, antithyroid drugs over 5 years with positive TRAb. Isolated PBMC RNA provided the starting material for the TCR library. The TCR beta library used iRepertoire HTBI primers with Arm-PCR amplification of CDR3. One entry per CDR3 protein results from TCRdb running MiXCR on the multiplex PCR reads. The repertoire holds a few hundred thousand distinct CDR3 sequences, roughly 23% seen once, with 25% to 35% in the top ten. Sequenced here: peripheral blood mononuclear cells (PBMCs), sampled when the disease was refractory, from a patient treated with antithyroid drugs. The receptors were gathered from a woman aged 40 to 50 with Graves disease.

This clonotype has only one observation. This chain joins TRBV7-8 and TRBJ2-7; 9 bases agree with TRBD2. The CDR3 covers 14 residues. Trimming took 6 bases from V and 2 from J; bases not matched to a gene: 5. The germline V gene encodes CDR1 SGHVS and CDR2 FQNEAQ. DNA of the CDR3: TGTGCCAGCAGGGGCGGGAGGGGAACCTACGAGCAGTACTTC. Its protein is CASRGGRGTYEQYF.

This clonotype was observed a handful of times. V is TRBV6-1 and J is TRBJ1-2, with D hard to call. Trimming shortened V by 4 bases and J by 12 bases, and 18 bases separated the two germline ends. The germline V gene has CDR1 MNHNS and CDR2 SASEGT. The CDR3 spans 13 residues. CDR3 sequence: CASSADRVSSDTF. The CDR3 nucleotides are TGTGCCAGCAGTGCCGACCGGGTAAGCAGCGACACCTTC.

This clonotype was detected only a few times. The chain couples TRBV28 to TRBJ2-3; tentative D call: TRBD1 (5 bases). Per the germline V gene, CDR1 is MDHEN and CDR2 is SYDVKM. This CDR3 is built from 14 residues. Between the trimmed V and J ends, which lost 3 bases and 4 bases, there was a span of 11 bases. This CDR3 is CASSLGLPADTQYF. The CDR3 coding sequence is TGTGCCAGCAGTTTGGGGCTACCTGCAGATACGCAGTATTTT.

The chain uses TRBV19 and TRBJ2-3; perhaps TRBD2 as D (6 bases). CDR1 is LNHDA, CDR2 SQIVND, per germline (reference sequence). Trimming took off 3 bases at V and 2 bases at J, with 9 bases between the two ends. The CDR3 is 14 residues long. The CDR3 bases are TGTGCCAGTAGTATGGGAGGAGACACAGATACGCAGTATTTT. Its translation: CASSMGGDTDTQYF.

The genes are TRBV9 and TRBJ1-4; TRBD1 aligns across 8 bases. The CDR3 length is 15 residues. Germline V gene sequence: CDR1 SGDLS, CDR2 YYNGEE. Germline trimming cut 5 bases from V and 5 bases from J; bases unmatched to any gene: 8. CDR3 sequence: CASRGQGDGNEKLFF. The CDR3 DNA is TGTGCCAGCAGAGGACAGGGTGATGGAAATGAAAAACTGTTTTTT.

This clonotype was seen many times. The CDR3 is CASSYSGDRGYEQYF. The DNA of the CDR3 is TGTGCCAGCAGTTACTCGGGAGACAGGGGCTACGAGCAGTACTTC. J is TRBJ2-7 and V is TRBV6-5, with 8 bases aligning to TRBD1. Trimming cost V 0 bases and J 3 bases; bases outside gene matches: 4. CDR1 and CDR2 (germline): MNHEY, SVGAGI. This CDR3 contains 15 residues.

The CDR3 DNA reads TGTGCCAGCAGTTACTCCCACATGGGTTTCCAAGAGACCCAGTACTTC. As protein: CASSYSHMGFQETQYF. The rearrangement uses TRBV6-2 or TRBV6-3 and TRBJ2-5; D not resolved. In germline, CDR1 is MNHEY, CDR2 SVGEGT. Trimming removed 0 bases at V and 1 base at J, with 12 bases between. The CDR3 spans 16 residues.

There are many counts of this clonotype. J is TRBJ1-3 and V is TRBV5-5; no definite D call. The CDR3 spans 16 residues. Germline CDR1 and CDR2: SGHKS and YYEKEE (reference sequence). V was pared by 1 base and J by 0 bases, with 11 bases between. The CDR3 nucleotides read TGTGCCAGCAGCTTGAAGGCAGCCATCTCTGGAAACACCATATATTTT. This translates into CASSLKAAISGNTIYF. Complete variable domain (other parts from reference TRBV5-5 and TRBJ1-3): DAGVTQSPTHLIKTRGQQVTLRCSPISGHKSVSWYQQVLGQGPQFIFQYYEKEERGRGNFPDRFSARQFPNYSSELNVNALLLGDSALYLCASSLKAAISGNTIYFGEGSWLTVV.

The chain has TRBV15 and TRBJ2-2, with TRBD1 matching 7 bases. Trimming took 5 bases from V and 4 from J; bases not matched to a gene: 10. Germline lookup yields CDR1 LNHNV and CDR2 YYDKDF (reference sequence). The CDR3 contains 16 residues. CDR3 region: CATSDKGQYFTGELFF. The CDR3 DNA follows: TGTGCCACCAGCGATAAGGGACAGTACTTCACCGGGGAGCTGTTTTTT.

This clonotype was observed a few times. The chain links TRBV9 to TRBJ2-7, with D tentatively TRBD1 or TRBD2 (5 bases each). In germline, CDR1 is SGDLS, CDR2 YYNGEE. The CDR3 extends over 14 amino acids. V lost 3 bases to trimming and J lost 2 bases, with 12 bases between them. The chain's CDR3 is CASSGGTATYEQYF. In nucleotides, the CDR3 is TGTGCCAGCAGCGGTGGGACGGCGACCTACGAGCAGTACTTC.

V usage is TRBV4-1 and J usage is TRBJ2-7; 7 bases agree with TRBD1. Looked up from germline, CDR1 is MGHRA and CDR2 is YSYEKL. The CDR3 has 13 amino acids. Trimming took 8 bases from V and 2 from J; bases not matched to a gene: 6. CDR3 protein: CASGPGGTYEQYF. CDR3 nucleotides: TGCGCCAGCGGCCCAGGGGGTACCTACGAGCAGTACTTC.

This clonotype was counted many times. The V call is TRBV29-1, the J call TRBJ2-7, with TRBD2 as a possible D gene (5 bases). The CDR3 is made up of 13 amino acids. CDR1 is SQVTM and CDR2 is ANQGSEA in the germline V gene. Trimming cost V 4 bases and J 0 bases, with 10 bases left between them. The CDR3 is CSVATGSSYEQYF. The CDR3 bases are TGCAGCGTTGCGACGGGAAGCTCCTACGAGCAGTACTTC.

The chain couples TRBV6-1 to TRBJ2-7; tentatively, D is TRBD2 (7 bases). Germline lookup yields CDR1 MNHNS and CDR2 SASEGT. The CDR3 extends over 16 amino acids. V was cut by 6 bases and J by 4 bases, with 22 bases left in between. The CDR3 DNA reads as TGTGCCAGCAGGGGGGACTTAGGGGGAGGGCCGTACGAGCAGTACTTC. This gives the protein CASRGDLGGGPYEQYF.

This clonotype appeared a few times. The CDR3: CASSGQGTQGGNQPQHF. The CDR3 DNA reads TGTGCCAGCAGTGGACAGGGGACCCAGGGTGGCAATCAGCCCCAGCATTTT. The chain joins TRBV2 to TRBJ1-5; 8 positions agree with TRBD1. The V and J ends lost 4 bases and 2 bases, in that order; junction bases with no gene match: 10. Germline loops: CDR1 SNHLY, CDR2 FYNNEI. This CDR3 is built from 17 residues.

The chain uses TRBV6-1 and TRBJ2-7, with D hard to call. The V gene's germline CDR1 is MNHNS and CDR2 SASEGT. The CDR3 sequence is 14 residues long. With 8 bases removed from V and 2 bases from J, the gap between germline ends came to 16 bases. The CDR3 coding sequence is TGTGCCAGCTCGAAAAGGAGCCTCCCCTACGAGCAGTACTTC. Amino acid sequence: CASSKRSLPYEQYF.

This chain connects TRBV12-3 or TRBV12-4 to TRBJ1-3; 9 nucleotides agree with TRBD1. Trimming at V came to 6 bases and at J to 2 bases, leaving 8 bases not matched to a gene. The CDR3 runs to 16 residues. CDR3 residues: CASSPRQGVAGNTIYF. In DNA form, the CDR3 reads TGTGCCAGCAGCCCACGACAGGGGGTCGCTGGAAACACCATATATTTT.